This T cell receptor beta chain was recorded in a study of immune evolution from preneoplasia to lung adenocarcinoma. The study, taken as a whole, reports: Clonality was highest in normal lung, lower in later-stage lesions apparently.

Between about 2014 and 2018, patients underwent resection in Japan or China. Each case's diagnosis was confirmed by two pathologists on H&E. For this clone: Its antigen is not identified.

Sequencing was performed with immunoSEQ multiplex PCR; in TCRdb, only in-frame clones are kept and a portion is missing. The sample has over 4,000 clones; 70% to 85% are singletons. The source material was FFPE adjacent normal lung tissue. This clonotype was obtained from a person aged 55-80 years with lung adenocarcinoma.

The CDR3 sequence is CAWTSGNTGELFF. The CDR3 bases are TGTGCCTGGACTAGCGGGAACACCGGGGAGCTGTTTTTT. The gene calls are TRBV30 and TRBJ2-2; TRBD2 aligns across 7 bases. The germline V gene encodes CDR1 GTSNPN and CDR2 SVGIG (reference sequence). Trimming took 4 bases from V and 1 from J; bases not matched to a gene: 0. This CDR3 contains 13 residues.